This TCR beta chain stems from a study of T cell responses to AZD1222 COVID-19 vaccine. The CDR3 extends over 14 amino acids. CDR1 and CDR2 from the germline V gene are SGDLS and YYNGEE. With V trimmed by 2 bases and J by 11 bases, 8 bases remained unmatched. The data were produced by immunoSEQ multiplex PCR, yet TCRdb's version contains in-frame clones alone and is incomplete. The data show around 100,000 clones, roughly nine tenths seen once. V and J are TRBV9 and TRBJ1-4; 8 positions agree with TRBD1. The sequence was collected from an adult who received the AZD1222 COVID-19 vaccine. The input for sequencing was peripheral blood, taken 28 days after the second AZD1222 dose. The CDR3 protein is CASSVSGTGQKLFF. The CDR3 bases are TGTGCCAGCAGCGTGTCCGGGACAGGTCAGAAACTGTTTTTT.